Below are 16 T cell receptor beta chains sequenced from a single sample in a study of blood T cell repertoires in COVID-19. Profiled with immunoSEQ multiplex PCR; TCRdb holds only in-frame clones, not every one. The sample lists roughly 130,000 clones, less than 85% occurring once. Sequencing input: peripheral blood. The receptor source for this set is a woman between 55 and 75 years old with acute or convalescent COVID-19.

This sequence joins TRBV7-3 and TRBJ2-2; 8 nucleotides line up with TRBD2. Germline CDR1 SGHTA, CDR2 FQGTGA. CDR3 length: 16 amino acids. Germline trimming cut 5 bases from V and 7 bases from J; bases unmatched to any gene: 12. The CDR3 loop reads CASSQTGTSEFGELFF. The CDR3, as DNA: TGTGCCAGCAGCCAGACCGGGACTAGTGAATTCGGGGAGCTGTTTTTT.

V gene TRBV4-2 combines with J gene TRBJ1-1, with 7 bases identical to TRBD1. Germline trimming cut 0 bases from V and 9 bases from J; bases unmatched to any gene: 10. Germline CDR1 and CDR2: LGHNA and YNFKEQ. This CDR3 region has 15 residues. The CDR3 spells CASSQEGGSGGKAFF. In nucleotides, the CDR3 is TGTGCCAGCAGCCAAGAAGGTGGATCAGGGGGAAAAGCTTTCTTT.

The genes are TRBV5-1 and TRBJ1-6; D may be TRBD1 (5 bases). V dropped 7 bases and J dropped 8 bases, with 13 bases sitting between them. CDR1 SGHRS and CDR2 YFSETQ come from the germline V gene. The CDR3 length is 13 residues. The CDR3 DNA is TGCGCCAGCGGGGGGGACGGCGATTCACCCCTCCACTTT. It translates to CASGGDGDSPLHF. Filled out from reference TRBV5-1 and TRBJ1-6, the complete variable domain reads KAGVTQTPRYLIKTRGQQVTLSCSPISGHRSVSWYQQTPGQGLQFLFEYFSETQRNKGNFPGRFSGRQFSNSRSEMNVSTLELGDSALYLCASGGDGDSPLHFGNGTRLTVT.

The J gene is TRBJ1-1, the V gene TRBV19; 7 nucleotides match TRBD1. The germline V gene has CDR1 LNHDA and CDR2 SQIVND (reference sequence). The CDR3 runs 13 residues. With V trimmed by 6 bases and J by 0 bases, 1 base remained unmatched. DNA of the CDR3: TGTGCCAGTAGCGGGACAGTGAACACTGAAGCTTTCTTT. Its translation is CASSGTVNTEAFF.

In its sample, this clone was seen once. This chain connects TRBV19 to TRBJ2-2; D unresolved. This CDR3 contains 15 residues. Germline CDR1 is LNHDA and CDR2 is SQIVND (reference sequence). V was trimmed by 3 bases and J by 4 bases, leaving 12 bases between them. CDR3 nucleotide sequence: TGTGCCAGTAGTATGGTCAGGCTGCGCACCGGGGAGCTGTTTTTT. It is translated as CASSMVRLRTGELFF.

J is TRBJ2-4 and V is TRBV18, with D possibly matching TRBD2 (7 bases). Germline CDR1 reads KGHSH; CDR2 reads LQKENI. The CDR3 runs 20 residues. Trimming cost V 4 bases and J 0 bases, with 25 bases left between them. The CDR3 DNA is TGTGCCAGCTCACAAGCATCCGCGGGGGCCTTACTAATAGCCAAAAACATTCAGTACTTC. Translated, it gives CASSQASAGALLIAKNIQYF.

This chain connects TRBV10-3 to TRBJ1-1; tentatively, D is TRBD1 (5 bases). Germline CDR1 ENHRY, CDR2 SYGVKD. The ends were cut back, 4 bases at V and 4 bases at J, with 10 bases in the middle. The CDR3 has 13 amino acids. CDR3 residues: CAISVGEVTEAFF. The CDR3 DNA is TGTGCCATCAGTGTAGGGGAGGTCACTGAAGCTTTCTTT.

About this clone itself: The junction shows a germline mismatch at one end, possibly a read error. This chain connects TRBV12-3 or TRBV12-4 to TRBJ1-1; TRBD1 aligns across 11 bases. CDR3 length: 12 residues. This CDR3 reads CASSRSGQGAIF. The CDR3 bases are TGTGCCAGCAGCCGCTCTGGACAGGGGGCAATCTTT.

This clone was seen more than once but under ten times. The CDR3 loop is CAISGRDRGPGANVLTF. For the CDR3, the DNA is TGTGCCATCAGTGGCCGGGACAGGGGGCCTGGGGCCAACGTCCTGACTTTC. The rearrangement uses TRBV10-3 and TRBJ2-6; 12 bases align to TRBD1. The CDR3 is 17 residues long. Per germline, CDR1 ENHRY and CDR2 SYGVKD. V trimming: 4 bases; J trimming: 2 bases; junction bases outside the gene matches: 3.

CDR3 in DNA: TGTGCCAGTAGTCGACAGGAGAACACTGAAGCTTTCTTT. This gives the protein CASSRQENTEAFF. The chain links TRBV19 to TRBJ1-1; a possible D gene is TRBD1 (6 bases). From germline, CDR1 is LNHDA and CDR2 SQIVND (reference sequence). The CDR3 loop spans 13 amino acids. Trimming took off 5 bases at V and 1 base at J, with 8 bases between the two ends.

The chain carries TRBV19 and TRBJ1-1, with 10 positions matching TRBD1. V was clipped by 4 bases and J by 5 bases; unmatched bases: 4. The germline V gene has CDR1 LNHDA and CDR2 SQIVND (reference sequence). This CDR3 has 14 amino acids. CDR3 amino acids: CASSKKGQGTEAFF. The CDR3, as DNA: TGTGCCAGTAGTAAAAAGGGACAGGGGACTGAAGCTTTCTTT.

The chain links TRBV21-1 to TRBJ1-4; TRBD1 was called by the table and not checked on the DNA. TRBV21-1 is an annotated pseudogene. This CDR3 spans 11 amino acids. Here the CDR3 DNA reads TGTGCCCCCACAGGGCCCGAAAAACTGTTTTTT. It is translated as CAPTGPEKLFF.

This chain uses TRBV19 with TRBJ2-7; TRBD1 agrees at 10 bases. The CDR3 runs 14 residues. The V segment lost 7 bases and the J segment 5 bases; nucleotides outside the gene matches: 8. Looked up from germline, CDR1 is LNHDA and CDR2 is SQIVND (reference sequence). The CDR3 spells CASMERQGAHEQYF. The CDR3, as DNA: TGTGCCAGTATGGAAAGACAGGGGGCCCACGAGCAGTACTTC.

This clone has a single count. The V and J genes are TRBV5-1 and TRBJ1-1; 8 bases align to TRBD1. V shed 0 bases, J shed 4 bases, and the junction held 5 bases outside the gene matches. Germline V CDR1 and CDR2: SGHRS, YFSETQ. The CDR3 is 15 residues long. The CDR3 DNA is TGCGCCAGCAGCTTGGATCAGGGGGCGGGCACTGAAGCTTTCTTT. Translating gives CASSLDQGAGTEAFF. Together with reference TRBV5-1 and TRBJ1-1, the CDR3 gives the full variable domain: KAGVTQTPRYLIKTRGQQVTLSCSPISGHRSVSWYQQTPGQGLQFLFEYFSETQRNKGNFPGRFSGRQFSNSRSEMNVSTLELGDSALYLCASSLDQGAGTEAFFGQGTRLTVV.

CDR3 loop: CASSVWTGDNEQFF. In DNA, the CDR3 is TGTGCCAGCAGCGTTTGGACAGGGGACAATGAGCAGTTCTTC. The chain recombines TRBV9 with TRBJ2-1; 9 nucleotides match TRBD1. Germline trimming cut 2 bases from V and 5 bases from J; bases unmatched to any gene: 2. This CDR3 is 14 amino acids long. Germline V gene data show CDR1 as SGDLS and CDR2 as YYNGEE.

This clone appeared a few times. J is TRBJ1-2 and V is TRBV7-9; 7 bases fit TRBD1. CDR3 length: 12 amino acids. CDR1 is SEHNR, CDR2 FQNEAQ, per germline (reference sequence). Trimming at V came to 5 bases and at J to 6 bases, leaving 3 bases not matched to a gene. The CDR3 nucleotides are TGTGCCAGCAGCCAGACAGGGAATGGCTACACCTTC. Amino acid sequence: CASSQTGNGYTF.